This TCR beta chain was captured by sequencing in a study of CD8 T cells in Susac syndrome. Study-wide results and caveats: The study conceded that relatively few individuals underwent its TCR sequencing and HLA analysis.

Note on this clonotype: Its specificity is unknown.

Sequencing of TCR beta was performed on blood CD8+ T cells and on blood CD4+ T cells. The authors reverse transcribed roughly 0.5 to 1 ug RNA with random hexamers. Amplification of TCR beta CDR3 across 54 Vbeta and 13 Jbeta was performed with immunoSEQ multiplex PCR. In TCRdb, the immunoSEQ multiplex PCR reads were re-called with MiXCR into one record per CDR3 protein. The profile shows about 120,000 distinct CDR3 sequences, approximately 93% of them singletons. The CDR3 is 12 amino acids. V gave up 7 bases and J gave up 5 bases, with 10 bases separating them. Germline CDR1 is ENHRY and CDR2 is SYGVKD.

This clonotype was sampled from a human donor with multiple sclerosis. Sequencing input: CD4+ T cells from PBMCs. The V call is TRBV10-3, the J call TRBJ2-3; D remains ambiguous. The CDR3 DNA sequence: TGTGCCATCAATTATTCGGGAGATACGCAGTATTTT. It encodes CAINYSGDTQYF.